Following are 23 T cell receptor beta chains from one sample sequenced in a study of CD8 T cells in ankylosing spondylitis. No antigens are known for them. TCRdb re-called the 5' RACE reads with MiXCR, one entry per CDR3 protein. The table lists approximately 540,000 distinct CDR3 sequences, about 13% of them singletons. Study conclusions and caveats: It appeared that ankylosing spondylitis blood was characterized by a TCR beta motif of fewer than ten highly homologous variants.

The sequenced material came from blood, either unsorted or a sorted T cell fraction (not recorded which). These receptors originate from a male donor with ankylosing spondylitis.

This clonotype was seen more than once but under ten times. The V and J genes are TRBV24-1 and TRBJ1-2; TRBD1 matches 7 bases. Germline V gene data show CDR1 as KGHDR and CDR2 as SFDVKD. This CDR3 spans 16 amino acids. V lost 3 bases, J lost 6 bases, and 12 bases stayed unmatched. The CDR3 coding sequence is TGTGCCACCAGTGATCCCCCGTCGACAGGGATTGATGGCTACACCTTC. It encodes CATSDPPSTGIDGYTF.

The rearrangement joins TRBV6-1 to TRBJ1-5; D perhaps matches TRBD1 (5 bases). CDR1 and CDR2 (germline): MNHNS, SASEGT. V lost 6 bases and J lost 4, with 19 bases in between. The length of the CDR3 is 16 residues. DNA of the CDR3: TGTGCCAGCAGGCTTTGGGAAGGGACGGGTAATCAGCCCCAGCATTTT. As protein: CASRLWEGTGNQPQHF.

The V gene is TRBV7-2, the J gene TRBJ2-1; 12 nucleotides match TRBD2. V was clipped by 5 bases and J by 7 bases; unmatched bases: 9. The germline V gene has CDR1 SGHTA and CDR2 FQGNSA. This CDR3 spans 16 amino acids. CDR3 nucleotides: TGTGCCAGCAGCGTACCGACTAGCGGGGGCGTAAATGAGCAGTTCTTC. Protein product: CASSVPTSGGVNEQFF.

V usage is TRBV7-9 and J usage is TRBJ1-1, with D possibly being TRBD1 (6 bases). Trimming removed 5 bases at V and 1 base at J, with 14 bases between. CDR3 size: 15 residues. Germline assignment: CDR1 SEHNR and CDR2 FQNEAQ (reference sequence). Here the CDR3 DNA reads TGTGCCAGCAGCGCAAACCGGGGGGCGAACACTGAAGCTTTCTTT. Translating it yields CASSANRGANTEAFF. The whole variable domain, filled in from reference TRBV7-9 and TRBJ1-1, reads DTGVSQNPRHKITKRGQNVTFRCDPISEHNRLYWYRQTLGQGPEFLTYFQNEAQLEKSRLLSDRFSAERPKGSFSTLEIQRTEQGDSAMYLCASSANRGANTEAFFGQGTRLTVV.

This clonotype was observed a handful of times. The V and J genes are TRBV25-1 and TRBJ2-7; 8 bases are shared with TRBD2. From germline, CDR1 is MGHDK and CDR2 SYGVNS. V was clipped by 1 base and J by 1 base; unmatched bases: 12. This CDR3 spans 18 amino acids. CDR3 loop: CASSELEKREKSSYEQYV. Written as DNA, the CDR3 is TGTGCCAGCAGTGAATTAGAAAAGCGGGAGAAATCTTCCTACGAGCAGTACGTC.

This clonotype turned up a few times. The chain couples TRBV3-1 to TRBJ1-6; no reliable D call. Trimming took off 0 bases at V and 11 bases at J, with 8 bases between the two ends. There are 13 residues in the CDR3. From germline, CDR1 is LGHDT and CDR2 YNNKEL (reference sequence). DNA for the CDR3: TGTGCCAGCAGCCAAGAGCGTACGACACCCCTCCACTTT. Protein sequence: CASSQERTTPLHF. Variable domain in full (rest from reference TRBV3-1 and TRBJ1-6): DTAVSQTPKYLVTQMGNDKSIKCEQNLGHDTMYWYKQDSKKFLKIMFSYNNKELIINETVPNRFSPKSPDKAHLNLHINSLELGDSAVYFCASSQERTTPLHFGNGTRLTVT.

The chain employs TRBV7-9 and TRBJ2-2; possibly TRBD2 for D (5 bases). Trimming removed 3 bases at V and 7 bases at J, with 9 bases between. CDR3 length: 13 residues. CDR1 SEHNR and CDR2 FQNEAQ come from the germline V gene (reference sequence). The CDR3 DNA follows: TGTGCCAGCAGCTTTGAGGGTGACGGGGAGCTGTTTTTT. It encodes CASSFEGDGELFF.

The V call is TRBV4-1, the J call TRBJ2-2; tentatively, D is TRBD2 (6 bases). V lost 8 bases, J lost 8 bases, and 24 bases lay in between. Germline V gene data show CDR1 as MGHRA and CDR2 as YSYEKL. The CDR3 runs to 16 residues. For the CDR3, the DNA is TGCGCCAGCCACCAGACGGGTGGGGGGACGGGGGGGGAGCTGTTTTTT. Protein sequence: CASHQTGGGTGGELFF.

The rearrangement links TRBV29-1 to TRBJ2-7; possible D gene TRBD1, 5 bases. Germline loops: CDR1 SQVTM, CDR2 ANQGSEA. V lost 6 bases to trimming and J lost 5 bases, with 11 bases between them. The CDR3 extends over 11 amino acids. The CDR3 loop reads CSVLGHNEQYF. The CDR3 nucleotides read TGCAGCGTCCTTGGACATAACGAGCAGTACTTC.

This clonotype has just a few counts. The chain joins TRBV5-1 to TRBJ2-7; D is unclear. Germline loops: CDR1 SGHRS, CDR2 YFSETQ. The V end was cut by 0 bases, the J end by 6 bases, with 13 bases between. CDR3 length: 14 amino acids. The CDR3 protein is CASSLAGPVGEQYF. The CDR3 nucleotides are TGCGCCAGCAGCTTGGCGGGTCCGGTAGGCGAGCAGTACTTC.

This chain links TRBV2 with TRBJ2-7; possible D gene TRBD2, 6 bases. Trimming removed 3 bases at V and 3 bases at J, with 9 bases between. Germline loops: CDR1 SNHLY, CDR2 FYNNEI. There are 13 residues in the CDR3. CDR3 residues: CASSDSGDYEQYF. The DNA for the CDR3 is TGTGCCAGCAGTGACTCGGGGGACTACGAGCAGTACTTC.

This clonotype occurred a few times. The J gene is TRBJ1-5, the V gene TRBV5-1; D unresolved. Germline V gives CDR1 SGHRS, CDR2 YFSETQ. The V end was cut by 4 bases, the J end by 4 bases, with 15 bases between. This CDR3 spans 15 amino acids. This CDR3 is CASSPGPLGNQPQHF. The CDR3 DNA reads TGCGCCAGCAGCCCTGGTCCACTGGGGAATCAGCCCCAGCATTTT.

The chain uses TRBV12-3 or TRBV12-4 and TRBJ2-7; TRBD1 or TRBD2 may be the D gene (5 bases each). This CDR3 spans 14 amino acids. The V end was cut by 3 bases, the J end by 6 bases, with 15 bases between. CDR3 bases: TGTGCCAGCAGTTTGTTGAGGGGAGTATCCGAGCAGTACTTC. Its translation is CASSLLRGVSEQYF.

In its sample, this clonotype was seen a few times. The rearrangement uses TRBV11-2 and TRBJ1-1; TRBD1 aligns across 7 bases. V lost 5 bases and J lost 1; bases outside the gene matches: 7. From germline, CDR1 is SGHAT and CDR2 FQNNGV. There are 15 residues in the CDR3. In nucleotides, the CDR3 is TGTGCCAGCAGCCTCCTGACAGGGTCGAACACTGAAGCTTTCTTT. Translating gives CASSLLTGSNTEAFF.

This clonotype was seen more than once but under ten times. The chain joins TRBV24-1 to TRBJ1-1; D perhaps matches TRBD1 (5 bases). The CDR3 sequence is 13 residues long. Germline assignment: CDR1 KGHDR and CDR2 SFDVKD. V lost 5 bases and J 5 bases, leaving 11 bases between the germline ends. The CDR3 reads CATSGPGGTEAFF. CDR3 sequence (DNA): TGTGCCACCAGTGGGCCGGGGGGGACTGAAGCTTTCTTT.

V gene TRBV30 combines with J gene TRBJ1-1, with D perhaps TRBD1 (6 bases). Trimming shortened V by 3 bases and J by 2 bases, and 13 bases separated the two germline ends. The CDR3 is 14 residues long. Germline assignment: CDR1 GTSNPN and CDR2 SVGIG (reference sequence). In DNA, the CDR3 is TGTGCCTGGAGCCTCGGACAGATCAACACTGAAGCTTTCTTT. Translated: CAWSLGQINTEAFF.

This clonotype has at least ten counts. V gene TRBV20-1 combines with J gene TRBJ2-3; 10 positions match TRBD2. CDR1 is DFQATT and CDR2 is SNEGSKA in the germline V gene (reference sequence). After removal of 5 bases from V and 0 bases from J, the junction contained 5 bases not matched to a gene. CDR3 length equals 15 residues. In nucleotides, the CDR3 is TGCAGTGCTCGGACTAGCGGAGCTAGCACAGATACGCAGTATTTT. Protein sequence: CSARTSGASTDTQYF.

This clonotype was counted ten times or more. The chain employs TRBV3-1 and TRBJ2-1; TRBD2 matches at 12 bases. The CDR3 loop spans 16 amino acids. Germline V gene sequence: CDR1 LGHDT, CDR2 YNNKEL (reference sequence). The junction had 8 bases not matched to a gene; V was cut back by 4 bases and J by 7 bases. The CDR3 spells CASSLQTSGRINEQFF. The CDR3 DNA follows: TGTGCCAGCAGCCTTCAGACTAGCGGGAGAATAAATGAGCAGTTCTTC.

CDR3 loop: CASTLQGGYGQPQHF. CDR3 nucleotides: TGTGCCAGTACCCTACAGGGTGGATATGGTCAGCCCCAGCATTTT. The chain has TRBV19 and TRBJ1-5; perhaps TRBD1 as D (6 bases). Germline V gene data show CDR1 as LNHDA and CDR2 as SQIVND (reference sequence). V was trimmed by 7 bases and J by 6 bases, leaving 19 bases between them. CDR3 size: 15 residues.

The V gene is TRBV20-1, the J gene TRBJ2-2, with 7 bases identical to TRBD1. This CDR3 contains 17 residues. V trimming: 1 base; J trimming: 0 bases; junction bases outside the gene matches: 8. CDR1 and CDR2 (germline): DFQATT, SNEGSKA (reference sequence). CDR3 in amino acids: CSARVLQGKANTGELFF. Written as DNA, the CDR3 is TGCAGTGCTAGAGTCCTACAGGGGAAAGCGAACACCGGGGAGCTGTTTTTT.

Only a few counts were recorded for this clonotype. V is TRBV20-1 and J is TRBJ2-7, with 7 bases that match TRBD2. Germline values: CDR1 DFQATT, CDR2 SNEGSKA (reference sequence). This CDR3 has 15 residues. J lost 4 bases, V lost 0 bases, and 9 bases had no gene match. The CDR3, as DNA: TGCAGTGCTAGAGATCTTGGGAGGGCCCTATACGAGCAGTACTTC. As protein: CSARDLGRALYEQYF.

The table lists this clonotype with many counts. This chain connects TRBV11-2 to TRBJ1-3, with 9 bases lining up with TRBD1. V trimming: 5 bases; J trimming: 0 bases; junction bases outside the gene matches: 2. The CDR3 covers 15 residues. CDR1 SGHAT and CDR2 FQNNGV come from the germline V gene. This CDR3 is CASSPDRGSGNTIYF. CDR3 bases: TGTGCCAGCAGCCCGGACAGGGGCTCTGGAAACACCATATATTTT.

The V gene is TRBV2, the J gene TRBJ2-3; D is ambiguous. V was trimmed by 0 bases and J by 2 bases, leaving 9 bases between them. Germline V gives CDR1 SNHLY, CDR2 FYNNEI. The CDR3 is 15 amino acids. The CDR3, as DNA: TGTGCCAGCAGTGAAGCCGGAATGTACACAGATACGCAGTATTTT. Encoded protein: CASSEAGMYTDTQYF.